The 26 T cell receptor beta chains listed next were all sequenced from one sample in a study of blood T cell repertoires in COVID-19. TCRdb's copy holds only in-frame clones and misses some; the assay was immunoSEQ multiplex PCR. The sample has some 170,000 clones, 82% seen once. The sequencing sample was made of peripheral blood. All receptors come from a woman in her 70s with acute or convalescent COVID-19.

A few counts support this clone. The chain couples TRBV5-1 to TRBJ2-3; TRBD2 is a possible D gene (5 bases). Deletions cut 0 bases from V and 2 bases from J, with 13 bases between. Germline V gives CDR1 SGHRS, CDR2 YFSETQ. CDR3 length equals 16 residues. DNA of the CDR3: TGCGCCAGCAGCTTGGAAGCCGGGAAAGCCACAGATACGCAGTATTTT. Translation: CASSLEAGKATDTQYF.

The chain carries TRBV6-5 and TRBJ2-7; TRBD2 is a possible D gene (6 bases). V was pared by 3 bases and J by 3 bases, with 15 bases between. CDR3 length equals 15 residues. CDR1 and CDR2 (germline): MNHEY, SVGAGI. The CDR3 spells CASSYAGGVGYEQYF. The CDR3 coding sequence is TGTGCCAGCAGTTATGCCGGGGGTGTTGGCTACGAGCAGTACTTC.

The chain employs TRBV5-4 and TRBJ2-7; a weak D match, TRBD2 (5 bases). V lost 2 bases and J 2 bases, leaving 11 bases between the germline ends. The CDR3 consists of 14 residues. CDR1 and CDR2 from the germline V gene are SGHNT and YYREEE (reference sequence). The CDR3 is CASSFESGTYEQYF. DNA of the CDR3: TGTGCCAGCAGCTTTGAGAGCGGTACCTACGAGCAGTACTTC.

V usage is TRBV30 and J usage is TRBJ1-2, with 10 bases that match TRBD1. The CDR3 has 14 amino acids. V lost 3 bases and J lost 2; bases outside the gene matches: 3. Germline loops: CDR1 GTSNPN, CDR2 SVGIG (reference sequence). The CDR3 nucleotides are TGTGCCTGGAGCTCGACAGGGGGCAACTATGGCTACACCTTC. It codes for CAWSSTGGNYGYTF. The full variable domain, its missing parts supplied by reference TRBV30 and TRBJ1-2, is SQTIHQWPATLVQPVGSPLSLECTVEGTSNPNLYWYRQAAGRGLQLLFYSVGIGQISSEVPQNLSASRPQDRQFILSSKKLLLSDSGFYLCAWSSTGGNYGYTFGSGTRLTVV.

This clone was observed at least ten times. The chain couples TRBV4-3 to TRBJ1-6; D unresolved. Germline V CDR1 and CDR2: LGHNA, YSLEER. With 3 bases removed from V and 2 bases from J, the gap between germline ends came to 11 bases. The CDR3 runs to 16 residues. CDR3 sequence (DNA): TGCGCCAGCAGCCAGACACCCTCCGCCTATAATTCACCCCTCCACTTT. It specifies CASSQTPSAYNSPLHF.

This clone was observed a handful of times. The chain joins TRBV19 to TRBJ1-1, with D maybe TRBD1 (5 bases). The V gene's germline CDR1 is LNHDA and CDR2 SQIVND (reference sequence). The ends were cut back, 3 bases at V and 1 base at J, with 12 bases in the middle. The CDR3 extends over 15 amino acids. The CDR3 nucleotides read TGTGCCAGTAGTATCAGGGAAAGGGCGAACACTGAAGCTTTCTTT. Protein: CASSIRERANTEAFF.

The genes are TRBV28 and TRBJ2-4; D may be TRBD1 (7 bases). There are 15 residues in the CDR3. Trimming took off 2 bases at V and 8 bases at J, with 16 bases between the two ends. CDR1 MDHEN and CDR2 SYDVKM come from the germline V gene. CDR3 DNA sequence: TGTGCCAGCAGTTTAGCCCGCGGAGGGGGCTACATTCAGTACTTC. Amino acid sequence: CASSLARGGGYIQYF.

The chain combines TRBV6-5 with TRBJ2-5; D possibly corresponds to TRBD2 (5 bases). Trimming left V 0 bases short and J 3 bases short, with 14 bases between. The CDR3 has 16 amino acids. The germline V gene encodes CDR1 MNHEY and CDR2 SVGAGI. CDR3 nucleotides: TGTGCCAGCAGTTACTCGGGTCAGAAGAGGGAAGAGACCCAGTACTTC. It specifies CASSYSGQKREETQYF.

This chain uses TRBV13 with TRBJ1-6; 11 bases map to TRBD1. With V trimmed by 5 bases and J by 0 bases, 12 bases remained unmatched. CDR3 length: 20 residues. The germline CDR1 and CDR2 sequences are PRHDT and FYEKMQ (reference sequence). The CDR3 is CASSDRKGQGGSSYNSPLHF. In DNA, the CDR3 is TGTGCCAGCAGCGACCGAAAGGGACAGGGGGGTAGCTCCTATAATTCACCCCTCCACTTT.

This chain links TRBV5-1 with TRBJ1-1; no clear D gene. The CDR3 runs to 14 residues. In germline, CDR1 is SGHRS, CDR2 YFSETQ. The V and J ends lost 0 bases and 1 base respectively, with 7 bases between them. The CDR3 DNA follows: TGCGCCAGCAGCTTGGACGGGGAGAACACTGAAGCTTTCTTT. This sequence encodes CASSLDGENTEAFF.

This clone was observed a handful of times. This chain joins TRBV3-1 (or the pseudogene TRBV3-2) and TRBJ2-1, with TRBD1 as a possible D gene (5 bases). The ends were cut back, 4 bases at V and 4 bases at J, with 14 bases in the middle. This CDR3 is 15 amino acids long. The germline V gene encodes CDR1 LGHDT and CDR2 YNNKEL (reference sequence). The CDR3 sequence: CASSPHADKYNEQFF. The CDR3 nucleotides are TGTGCCAGCAGCCCCCATGCGGACAAATACAATGAGCAGTTCTTC.

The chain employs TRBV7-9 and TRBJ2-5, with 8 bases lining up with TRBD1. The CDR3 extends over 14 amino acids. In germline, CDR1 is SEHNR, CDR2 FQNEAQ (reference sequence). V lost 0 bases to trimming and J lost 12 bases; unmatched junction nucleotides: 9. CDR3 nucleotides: TGTGCCAGCAGCTTAGCCACCGGACAGGGAATGGAGTACTTC. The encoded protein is CASSLATGQGMEYF.

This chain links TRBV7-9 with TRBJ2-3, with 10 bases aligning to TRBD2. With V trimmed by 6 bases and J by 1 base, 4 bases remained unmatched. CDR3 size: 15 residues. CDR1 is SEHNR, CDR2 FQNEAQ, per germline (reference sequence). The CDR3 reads CASRPGLAGTDTQYF. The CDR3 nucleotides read TGTGCCAGCAGACCCGGACTAGCGGGCACAGATACGCAGTATTTT.

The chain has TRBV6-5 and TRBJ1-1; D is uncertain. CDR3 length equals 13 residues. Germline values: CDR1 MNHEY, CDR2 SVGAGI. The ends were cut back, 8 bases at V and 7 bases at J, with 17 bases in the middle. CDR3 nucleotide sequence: TGTGCCAGCTCGCCGACCGAGACTCTTGAAGCTTTCTTT. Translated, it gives CASSPTETLEAFF.

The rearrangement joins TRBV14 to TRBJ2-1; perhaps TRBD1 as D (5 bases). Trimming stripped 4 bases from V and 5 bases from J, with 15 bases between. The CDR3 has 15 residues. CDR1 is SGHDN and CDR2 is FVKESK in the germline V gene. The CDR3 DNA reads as TGTGCCAGCAGCCGGCAGGGATACATAAACAATGAGCAGTTCTTC. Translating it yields CASSRQGYINNEQFF.

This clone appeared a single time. CDR3 sequence (DNA): TGTGCCAGTTCTCGTCAGGGGCCGTTCGGCTACACCTTC. It codes for CASSRQGPFGYTF. The chain carries TRBV19 and TRBJ1-2; D may be TRBD1 (6 bases). V lost 8 bases, J lost 8 bases, and 18 bases lay in between. Germline assignment: CDR1 LNHDA and CDR2 SQIVND (reference sequence). The CDR3 totals 13 residues.

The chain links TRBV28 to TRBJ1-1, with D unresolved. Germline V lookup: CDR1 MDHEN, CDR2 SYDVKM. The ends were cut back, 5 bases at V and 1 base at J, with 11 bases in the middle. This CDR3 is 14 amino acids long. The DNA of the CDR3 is TGTGCCAGCAGTCTCCCCGCAGGGAACACTGAAGCTTTCTTT. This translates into CASSLPAGNTEAFF. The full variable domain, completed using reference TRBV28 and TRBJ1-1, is DVKVTQSSRYLVKRTGEKVFLECVQDMDHENMFWYRQDPGLGLRLIYFSYDVKMKEKGDIPEGYSVSREKKERFSLILESASTNQTSMYLCASSLPAGNTEAFFGQGTRLTVV.

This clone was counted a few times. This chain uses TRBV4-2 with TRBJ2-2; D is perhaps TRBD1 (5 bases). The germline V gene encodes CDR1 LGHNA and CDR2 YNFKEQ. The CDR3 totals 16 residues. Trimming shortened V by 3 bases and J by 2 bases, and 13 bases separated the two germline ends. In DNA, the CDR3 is TGTGCCAGCAGCCAGGAAAGGACACCCAACACCGGGGAGCTGTTTTTT. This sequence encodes CASSQERTPNTGELFF.

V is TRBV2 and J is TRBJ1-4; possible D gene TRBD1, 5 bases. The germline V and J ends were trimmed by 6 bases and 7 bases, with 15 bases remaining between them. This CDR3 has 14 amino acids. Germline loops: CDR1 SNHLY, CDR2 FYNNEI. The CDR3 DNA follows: TGTGCCAGCAGGGACACGTCAGGTATTGAAAAACTGTTTTTT. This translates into CASRDTSGIEKLFF.

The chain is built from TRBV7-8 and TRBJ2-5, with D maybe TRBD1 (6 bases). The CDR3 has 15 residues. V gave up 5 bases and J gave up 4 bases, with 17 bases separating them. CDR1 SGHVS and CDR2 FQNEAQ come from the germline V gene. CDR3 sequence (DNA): TGTGCCAGCAGCCGCGGCAGGGGAGTGTTAGAGACCCAGTACTTC. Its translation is CASSRGRGVLETQYF.

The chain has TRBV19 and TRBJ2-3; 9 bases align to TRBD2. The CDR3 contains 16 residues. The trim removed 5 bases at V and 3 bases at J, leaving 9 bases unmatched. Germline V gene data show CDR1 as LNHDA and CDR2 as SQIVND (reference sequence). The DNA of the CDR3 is TGTGCCAGTAGTCCACCCTGGCGGGGGGGAACAGATACGCAGTATTTT. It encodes CASSPPWRGGTDTQYF. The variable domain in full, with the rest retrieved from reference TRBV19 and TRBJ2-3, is DGGITQSPKYLFRKEGQNVTLSCEQNLNHDAMYWYRQDPGQGLRLIYYSQIVNDFQKGDIAEGYSVSREKKESFPLTVTSAQKNPTAFYLCASSPPWRGGTDTQYFGPGTRLTVL.

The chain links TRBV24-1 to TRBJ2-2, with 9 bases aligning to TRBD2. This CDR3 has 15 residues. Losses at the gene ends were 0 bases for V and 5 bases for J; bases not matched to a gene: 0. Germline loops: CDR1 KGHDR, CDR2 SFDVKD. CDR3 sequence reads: CATSDLGLATGELFF. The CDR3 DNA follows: TGTGCCACCAGTGATTTGGGACTAGCGACCGGGGAGCTGTTTTTT.

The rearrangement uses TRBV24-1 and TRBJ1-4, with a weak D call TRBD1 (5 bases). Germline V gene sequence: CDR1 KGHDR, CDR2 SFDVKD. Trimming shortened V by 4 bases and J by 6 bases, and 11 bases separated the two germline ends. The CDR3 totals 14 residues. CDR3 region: CATSETGTDEKLFF. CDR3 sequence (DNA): TGTGCCACCAGTGAAACAGGTACCGATGAAAAACTGTTTTTT.

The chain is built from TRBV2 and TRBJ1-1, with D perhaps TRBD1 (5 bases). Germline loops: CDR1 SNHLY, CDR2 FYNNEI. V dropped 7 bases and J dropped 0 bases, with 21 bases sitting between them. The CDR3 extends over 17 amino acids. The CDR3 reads CASTYGGLRGMNTEAFF. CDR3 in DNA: TGTGCCAGCACCTACGGTGGGCTAAGGGGCATGAACACTGAAGCTTTCTTT.

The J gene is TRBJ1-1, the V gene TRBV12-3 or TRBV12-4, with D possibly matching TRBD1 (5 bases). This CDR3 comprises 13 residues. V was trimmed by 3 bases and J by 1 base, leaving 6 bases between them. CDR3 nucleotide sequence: TGTGCCAGCAGTTTTGGGGCGAACACTGAAGCTTTCTTT. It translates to CASSFGANTEAFF.

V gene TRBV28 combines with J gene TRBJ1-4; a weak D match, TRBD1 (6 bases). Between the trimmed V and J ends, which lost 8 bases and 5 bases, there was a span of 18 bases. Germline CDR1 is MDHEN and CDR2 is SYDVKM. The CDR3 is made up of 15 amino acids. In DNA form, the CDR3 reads TGTGCCAGCCACCATTCGACAGGCGGGAATGAAAAACTGTTTTTT. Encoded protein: CASHHSTGGNEKLFF.